Listed here are 25 T cell receptor beta chains from one sample, sequenced in a study of blood T cell repertoires in COVID-19. The assay was immunoSEQ multiplex PCR, and TCRdb's table has in-frame clones only and misses some. This sample yields 450,000 or so clones, of which 89% are seen a single time; roughly 0.92% belongs to the top ten. Sequences were obtained from peripheral blood. These receptors all come from a man younger than 30 with COVID-19, enrolled during active disease.

This chain uses TRBV11-2 with TRBJ2-7; 7 nucleotides agree with TRBD1. This CDR3 spans 14 amino acids. CDR1 is SGHAT and CDR2 is FQNNGV in the germline V gene. After removal of 4 bases from V and 3 bases from J, the junction contained 6 bases not matched to a gene. In nucleotides, the CDR3 is TGTGCCAGCAGCTCAAGGACAGGTAACTACGAGCAGTACTTC. Protein sequence: CASSSRTGNYEQYF.

The V and J genes are TRBV11-2 and TRBJ2-1; 14 nucleotides line up with TRBD2. Germline values: CDR1 SGHAT, CDR2 FQNNGV. Trimming took 4 bases from V and 2 from J; bases not matched to a gene: 10. The CDR3 extends over 19 amino acids. For the CDR3, the DNA is TGTGCCAGCAGCTCCTCTACTGGACTAGCGGGAGGAACCTACAATGAGCAGTTCTTC. This gives the protein CASSSSTGLAGGTYNEQFF.

This clone was observed a few times. V and J are TRBV12-3 or TRBV12-4 and TRBJ1-1; D ambiguous. V shed 2 bases and J shed 4 bases, with 8 bases lying between them. The CDR3 runs 13 residues. The CDR3, as DNA: TGTGCCAGCAGTTTATACCTCGGCACTGAAGCTTTCTTT. Its protein product is CASSLYLGTEAFF.

Points on this clone: The same CDR3 arises from other DNA sequences in this sample as well. CDR3 DNA sequence: TGTGCCAGCAGCCAGGGCAGGGGGTACGGCTACACCTTC. Its translation: CASSQGRGYGYTF. The chain has TRBV3-1 (or the pseudogene TRBV3-2) and TRBJ1-2, with 7 bases matching TRBD1. The CDR3 totals 13 residues. The V segment lost 3 bases and the J segment 8 bases; nucleotides outside the gene matches: 6. Per germline, CDR1 LGHDT and CDR2 YNNKEL (reference sequence).

This chain connects TRBV27 to TRBJ1-1; a weak D match, TRBD1 (5 bases). The CDR3 is 13 amino acids. Germline loops: CDR1 MNHEY, CDR2 SMNVEV (reference sequence). Trimming pared 2 bases from V and 3 bases from J, leaving 7 bases between. This chain's CDR3 is CASSLTGDTEAFF. The CDR3 bases are TGTGCCAGCAGTTTAACAGGTGACACTGAAGCTTTCTTT.

This sequence joins TRBV9 and TRBJ2-7, with D perhaps TRBD2 (6 bases). Germline CDR1 is SGDLS and CDR2 is YYNGEE. Trimming cost V 0 bases and J 2 bases, with 12 bases left between them. The CDR3 runs 15 residues. The CDR3 is CASSVAPAGAYEQYF. In DNA form, the CDR3 reads TGTGCCAGCAGCGTAGCGCCAGCGGGTGCCTACGAGCAGTACTTC. The variable domain in full, completed from reference TRBV9 and TRBJ2-7, reads DSGVTQTPKHLITATGQRVTLRCSPRSGDLSVYWYQQSLDQGLQFLIQYYNGEERAKGNILERFSAQQFPDLHSELNLSSLELGDSALYFCASSVAPAGAYEQYFGPGTRLTVT.

The CDR3 protein is CSAGQGANTGELFF. For the CDR3, the DNA is TGCAGCGCAGGACAGGGAGCGAACACCGGGGAGCTGTTTTTT. The chain carries TRBV29-1 and TRBJ2-2; 8 nucleotides agree with TRBD1. There are 14 residues in the CDR3. V gave up 7 bases and J gave up 0 bases; unmatched junction bases: 4. CDR1 is SQVTM, CDR2 ANQGSEA, per germline.

CDR3 nucleotides: TGTGCCAGCAGTTACTCGAGAAGGGGGCTAACACCCCTCCACTTT. This encodes CASSYSRRGLTPLHF. The chain couples TRBV6-5 to TRBJ1-6, with 7 bases fitting TRBD1. Germline lookup yields CDR1 MNHEY and CDR2 SVGAGI. J gave up 11 bases and V 0 bases, and 7 bases lay outside the gene matches. The CDR3 is 15 amino acids.

This CDR3 is CASSRPDRGQSNSPLHF. CDR3 nucleotides: TGCGCCAGCAGCCGACCAGACAGGGGGCAGTCTAATTCACCCCTCCACTTT. The V gene is TRBV4-1, the J gene TRBJ1-6; 10 bases agree with TRBD1. V shed 4 bases, J shed 6 bases, and the junction held 9 bases outside the gene matches. Germline CDR1 and CDR2: MGHRA and YSYEKL. The CDR3 runs 17 residues.

This chain connects TRBV14 to TRBJ2-1, with D unresolved. The CDR3 length is 13 residues. Germline lookup yields CDR1 SGHDN and CDR2 FVKESK. V was trimmed by 1 base and J by 6 bases, leaving 7 bases between them. DNA of the CDR3: TGTGCCAGCAGCCAAGGGCCCTCCAATGAGCAGTTCTTC. This translates into CASSQGPSNEQFF.

The V and J genes are TRBV7-3 and TRBJ2-2, with a weak D call TRBD2 (6 bases). V lost 0 bases and J 2 bases, leaving 7 bases between the germline ends. This CDR3 is built from 15 residues. Germline loops: CDR1 SGHTA, CDR2 FQGTGA. CDR3 sequence (DNA): TGTGCCAGCAGCTTAACTAGCGGTAACACCGGGGAGCTGTTTTTT. Amino acid sequence: CASSLTSGNTGELFF.

The chain uses TRBV6-5 and TRBJ2-1; 9 bases match TRBD2. With 4 bases clipped from V and 0 bases from J, the junction kept 1 base outside the gene matches. This CDR3 has 15 amino acids. Germline CDR1 is MNHEY and CDR2 is SVGAGI. This chain's CDR3 is CASSLTSGSYNEQFF. The CDR3 coding sequence is TGTGCCAGCAGTTTGACTAGCGGCTCCTACAATGAGCAGTTCTTC.

In nucleotides, the CDR3 is TGCGCCAGCAGCCACCCGGGACAGGGAGATGAAAAACTGTTTTTT. Protein: CASSHPGQGDEKLFF. The chain employs TRBV4-1 and TRBJ1-4; 9 bases match TRBD1. J lost 6 bases, V lost 3 bases, and 5 bases had no gene match. CDR1 and CDR2 (germline): MGHRA, YSYEKL. This CDR3 has 15 residues.

This chain joins TRBV5-6 and TRBJ2-1; 7 bases agree with TRBD2. V trimming: 4 bases; J trimming: 4 bases; junction bases outside the gene matches: 8. Germline V gene sequence: CDR1 SGHDT, CDR2 YYEEEE. This CDR3 comprises 15 residues. CDR3 bases: TGTGCCAGCAGCCAAGCGGGACTGCCTTACAATGAGCAGTTCTTC. As protein: CASSQAGLPYNEQFF.

V is TRBV4-2 and J is TRBJ2-2, with 9 bases aligning to TRBD2. Unmatched junction bases numbered 11, after V lost 3 bases and J lost 6 bases. CDR3 size: 17 residues. Germline assignment: CDR1 LGHNA and CDR2 YNFKEQ. The CDR3 DNA reads TGTGCCAGCAGCCAGGATAATAGCGGGAGTTACCCCGGGGAGCTGTTTTTT. Protein product: CASSQDNSGSYPGELFF.

The rearrangement joins TRBV7-8 to TRBJ1-4; D is possibly TRBD1 (6 bases). Germline assignment: CDR1 SGHVS and CDR2 FQNEAQ. V lost 5 bases and J lost 3, with 10 bases in between. This CDR3 is 14 amino acids long. The chain's CDR3 is CASSLTGPNEKLFF. CDR3 in DNA: TGTGCCAGCAGCCTTACAGGGCCTAATGAAAAACTGTTTTTT.

V and J are TRBV7-2 and TRBJ1-6; D remains ambiguous. Germline assignment: CDR1 SGHTA and CDR2 FQGNSA. V was clipped by 5 bases and J by 0 bases, with 11 bases between them. The CDR3 covers 16 residues. The CDR3 coding sequence is TGTGCCAGCAGCCCTCGAGTTAGCTCCTATAATTCACCCCTCCACTTT. Amino acid sequence: CASSPRVSSYNSPLHF.

This clone occurred once. The chain carries TRBV29-1 and TRBJ2-7; no firm D call. The CDR3 has 11 residues. V was shortened by 6 bases and J by 6 bases, with 12 bases between the two germline ends. Germline CDR1 reads SQVTM; CDR2 reads ANQGSEA. The CDR3 spells CSVTLPGEQYF. CDR3 DNA sequence: TGCAGCGTCACCCTGCCAGGCGAGCAGTACTTC.

The chain combines TRBV6-5 with TRBJ2-7; 9 bases match TRBD1. Germline CDR1 MNHEY, CDR2 SVGAGI. The CDR3 loop spans 15 amino acids. V dropped 7 bases and J dropped 4; count of bases not matched to a gene: 11. The CDR3 region is CASTKSGTGLYEQYF. The CDR3 DNA follows: TGTGCCAGCACCAAATCCGGGACAGGGTTATACGAGCAGTACTTC.

The chain has TRBV3-1 (or the pseudogene TRBV3-2) and TRBJ2-3; the match to TRBD2 covers 9 bases. There are 12 residues in the CDR3. Trimming removed 1 base from V and 13 bases from J; junction bases left unmatched: 3. Germline values: CDR1 LGHDT, CDR2 YNNKEL (reference sequence). DNA of the CDR3: TGTGCCAGCAGCCAAGGGACTAGCGAAAAGTATTTT. Its protein is CASSQGTSEKYF.

This CDR3 reads CASSLAQGADTQYF. CDR3 coding DNA: TGTGCCAGCAGCTTAGCTCAGGGGGCGGATACGCAGTATTTT. The gene calls are TRBV7-3 and TRBJ2-3, with 8 bases fitting TRBD1. Germline V gene sequence: CDR1 SGHTA, CDR2 FQGTGA. The CDR3 runs to 14 residues. The junction had 4 bases not matched to a gene; V was cut back by 2 bases and J by 6 bases.

V is TRBV10-2 and J is TRBJ2-7, with 9 bases aligning to TRBD1. Germline V gene data show CDR1 as WSHSY and CDR2 as SAAADI. V dropped 8 bases and J dropped 3; count of bases not matched to a gene: 5. This CDR3 contains 13 residues. The CDR3 protein is CASVGQGFYEQYF. The CDR3 DNA reads as TGCGCCAGCGTGGGACAGGGCTTCTACGAGCAGTACTTC.

The V and J genes are TRBV7-2 and TRBJ2-7; 10 bases align to TRBD2. V lost 3 bases, J lost 4 bases, and 6 bases stayed unmatched. The CDR3 is 15 residues long. The germline CDR1 and CDR2 sequences are SGHTA and FQGNSA. CDR3 nucleotide sequence: TGTGCCAGCAGCTTCATGCCGGGACTAGCGTACGAGCAGTACTTC. It is translated as CASSFMPGLAYEQYF.

This clone was recorded a few times. This chain connects TRBV7-2 to TRBJ1-5; D is perhaps TRBD1 (6 bases). CDR3 length: 15 residues. Germline V lookup: CDR1 SGHTA, CDR2 FQGNSA. V shed 4 bases and J shed 6 bases, with 16 bases lying between them. CDR3 region: CASSSSGHPVQPQHF. The CDR3 bases are TGTGCCAGCAGCTCGTCGGGACACCCGGTTCAGCCCCAGCATTTT.

The chain couples TRBV7-2 to TRBJ2-7; D is uncertain. Germline V gene data show CDR1 as SGHTA and CDR2 as FQGNSA. V was pared by 1 base and J by 0 bases, with 10 bases between. This CDR3 spans 15 amino acids. CDR3: CASSLDTYRSYEQYF. The CDR3 region has the DNA TGTGCCAGCAGCTTAGACACGTACCGCTCCTACGAGCAGTACTTC. Variable domain in full (rest from reference TRBV7-2 and TRBJ2-7): GAGVSQSPSNKVTEKGKDVELRCDPISGHTALYWYRQSLGQGLEFLIYFQGNSAPDKSGLPSDRFSAERTGGSVSTLTIQRTQQEDSAVYLCASSLDTYRSYEQYFGPGTRLTVT.